These T cell receptor beta chains were read from a single sample in a study of T cells in Graves' hyperthyroidism and ophthalmopathy. TCRdb itself ran the multiplex PCR reads through MiXCR, one entry per CDR3 protein. The repertoire holds about 350,000 distinct CDR3 sequences, with around 13% as singletons. Source material: blood. The receptors shown here come from a woman aged 25 to 39 with Graves' hyperthyroidism. The CDR3 runs from the conserved cysteine through the conserved F or W. D genes are given only for firm matches. Only part of the rows carry a size: once, few, many, or a class if the clone is expanded.

-	TRBJ2-5	TRBV6-5	TRBD2	CASSYGTSGQQETQYF	TGTGCCAGCAGTTACGGGACTAGCGGGCAGCAAGAGACCCAGTACTTC
many	TRBJ2-7	TRBV28	TRBD2	CASSLPLLAEPYEQYF	TGTGCCAGCAGTCTCCCTTTACTAGCGGAGCCCTACGAGCAGTACTTC
-	TRBJ2-3	TRBV5-1	TRBD1	CASSQWTGKSTDTQYF	TGCGCCAGCAGCCAGTGGACAGGGAAAAGCACAGATACGCAGTATTTT
few	TRBJ2-7	TRBV28	TRBD2	CASRLGPTSVYEQYF	TGTGCCAGCAGGTTGGGGCCAACTAGCGTCTACGAGCAGTACTTC
few	TRBJ2-1	TRBV19	TRBD2	CARYPGPGTSNQGEQFF	TGTGCCAGGTACCCGGGGCCCGGGACTAGTAATCAGGGTGAGCAGTTCTTC
many	TRBJ2-7	TRBV28	-	CASSFGSEQYF	TGTGCCAGCAGTTTTGGCTCCGAGCAGTACTTC
-	TRBJ2-3	TRBV11-2	-	CASSLDPTSDPFYTQYF	TGTGCCAGCAGCTTAGACCCCACGAGCGACCCCTTCTATACGCAGTATTTT
many	TRBJ2-3	TRBV28	TRBD2	CASSLRRWKTSGTDTQYF	TGTGCCAGCAGTTTACGCCGTTGGAAGACTAGCGGGACAGATACGCAGTATTTT
many	TRBJ1-1	TRBV28	-	CASSPRGPPDVAFF	TGTGCCAGCAGTCCCAGGGGCCCTCCGGATGTAGCTTTCTTT
many	TRBJ2-7	TRBV24-1	TRBD2	CATSGGGLAEQYF	TGTGCCACCAGTGGGGGGGGACTTGCTGAGCAGTACTTC
-	TRBJ2-1	TRBV25-1	TRBD2	CASSELTSGRNEQFF	TGTGCCAGCAGTGAACTCACTAGCGGGAGGAATGAGCAGTTCTTC
-	TRBJ2-7	TRBV20-1	TRBD2	CSSTSGTYEQYF	TGCAGTTCGACTAGCGGGACCTACGAGCAGTACTTC
many	TRBJ1-2	TRBV7-9	-	CASSPGGRGDGYTF	TGTGCCAGCAGCCCCGGGGGCAGGGGCGATGGCTACACCTTC
-	TRBJ2-5	TRBV4-2	-	CASSQEWSGKETQYF	TGTGCCAGCAGCCAAGAATGGTCCGGGAAAGAGACCCAGTACTTC
many	TRBJ2-3	TRBV7-8	TRBD2	CASSLAASGSNTQYF	TGTGCCAGCAGCTTAGCGGCTAGCGGGAGTAATACGCAGTATTTT
-	TRBJ2-3	TRBV5-1	-	CASSPSGSGIGRTDTQYF	TGCGCCAGCAGCCCGAGTGGTTCGGGGATAGGACGCACAGATACGCAGTATTTT
-	TRBJ2-7	TRBV20-1	TRBD2	CSARDPTRDYNEQYF	TGCAGTGCTAGAGATCCAACCCGGGACTACAACGAGCAGTACTTC
-	TRBJ1-2	TRBV20-1	-	CSANGAGRHYGYTF	TGCAGTGCTAATGGGGCAGGGCGTCACTATGGCTACACCTTC
few	TRBJ2-1	TRBV7-8	TRBD1	CASSWWQGERSSYNEQFF	TGTGCCAGCAGCTGGTGGCAGGGGGAGCGGAGCTCCTACAATGAGCAGTTCTTC
-	TRBJ2-1	TRBV3-1	-	CASSQGTSTYNEQFF	TGTGCCAGCAGCCAGGGAACAAGCACCTACAATGAGCAGTTCTTC
many	TRBJ2-5	TRBV6-6	-	CASSWAGETQYF	TGTGCCAGCAGTTGGGCGGGGGAGACCCAGTACTTC
-	TRBJ2-1	TRBV14	TRBD2	CASSPTSGWGEQFF	TGTGCCAGCAGCCCGACTAGCGGGTGGGGCGAGCAGTTCTTC
-	TRBJ2-5	TRBV5-1	-	CASSLEGGDQYF	TGCGCCAGCAGCTTGGAAGGGGGGGACCAGTACTTC
few	TRBJ2-5	TRBV9	-	CASGPRDFETQYF	TGTGCCAGCGGCCCTCGGGACTTTGAGACCCAGTACTTC
many	TRBJ1-2	TRBV12-3/TRBV12-4	TRBD1	CASSFRGTHYGYTF	TGTGCCAGCAGTTTCAGGGGGACGCATTATGGCTACACCTTC
many	TRBJ2-7	TRBV7-9	-	CASSSIYEQYF	TGTGCCAGCAGCTCTATCTACGAGCAGTACTTC
-	TRBJ1-5	TRBV6-1	-	CASSGQGGGGQPQRF	TGTGCCAGCAGCGGCCAGGGCGGGGGAGGGCAGCCCCAGCGTTTT
few	TRBJ2-2	TRBV20-1	TRBD2	CSASLYHIAGQNTGELFF	TGCAGTGCTAGCTTATACCACATAGCGGGGCAGAACACCGGGGAGCTGTTTTTT
-	TRBJ2-2	TRBV7-9	-	CASSLRAGNTGELFF	TGTGCCAGCAGCTTACGTGCAGGGAACACCGGGGAGCTGTTTTTT
few	TRBJ2-3	TRBV4-3	-	CASSQLGDTQYF	TGCGCCAGCAGCCAATTGGGAGATACGCAGTATTTT
few	TRBJ2-1	TRBV25-1	TRBD2	CASSVASGREQFF	TGTGCCAGCAGTGTCGCTAGCGGGCGCGAGCAGTTCTTC
-	TRBJ2-6	TRBV30	TRBD2	CAWHKAGAPSGANVLTF	TGTGCCTGGCACAAGGCGGGAGCTCCATCTGGGGCCAACGTCCTGACTTTC
few	TRBJ2-1	TRBV3-1	-	CASSLRRGRGDEQFF	TGTGCCAGCAGCTTAAGGAGGGGGCGCGGCGATGAGCAGTTCTTC
many	TRBJ2-2	TRBV28	TRBD2	CASSFPSGSGTGELFF	TGTGCCAGCAGTTTCCCCAGCGGGAGTGGGACCGGGGAGCTGTTTTTT
few	TRBJ2-5	TRBV7-2	-	CASSTGQETQYF	TGTGCCAGCAGTACCGGGCAAGAGACCCAGTACTTC
few	TRBJ2-1	TRBV7-2	TRBD2	CASSLSSGSGYNEQFF	TGTGCCAGCAGCCTATCTAGCGGGAGCGGGTACAATGAGCAGTTCTTC
many	TRBJ2-1	TRBV14	TRBD2	CASSQEGSGITYNEQFF	TGTGCCAGCAGCCAAGAAGGTAGCGGGATTACCTACAATGAGCAGTTCTTC
-	TRBJ2-3	TRBV20-1	-	CSARVTSGTDTQYF	TGCAGTGCTAGAGTTACGTCCGGCACAGATACGCAGTATTTT
few	TRBJ1-4	TRBV30	TRBD1	CAWTVGTGGKLFF	TGTGCCTGGACCGTAGGGACAGGGGGAAAACTGTTTTTT
-	TRBJ2-2	TRBV13	-	CASSLLGLNAGELFF	TGTGCCAGCAGCTTACTGGGCCTTAACGCCGGGGAGCTGTTTTTT
few	TRBJ1-2	TRBV19	-	CASSFLRYGYTF	TGTGCCAGTAGTTTTCTCAGATATGGCTACACCTTC
few	TRBJ2-3	TRBV29-1	TRBD1	CSVDGQAPNTQYF	TGCAGCGTTGATGGACAGGCTCCAAATACGCAGTATTTT
few	TRBJ2-1	TRBV7-9	-	CASSLSNLLDRSSYEQFF	TGTGCCAGCAGCCTCTCGAACCTCCTAGATCGTTCATCTTATGAGCAGTTCTTC